The clone carrying this T cell receptor (beta chain) was seen many times. TCRdb recomputed calls from the reads with MiXCR, one row per CDR3 protein. The sample records roughly 500,000 distinct CDR3 sequences, approximately 16% being singletons. These data come from a study of T cell repertoires in cytomegalovirus infection. Study context: Shared public TCR beta signatures pointed to both CMV infection and a matching HLA type.

The CDR3 runs 14 residues. V dropped 4 bases and J dropped 3; count of bases not matched to a gene: 7. Germline V CDR1 and CDR2: SGHDT, YYEEEE. This chain connects TRBV5-6 to TRBJ2-7; 7 nucleotides agree with TRBD2. This TCR came from a human donor in good health (CMV status not recorded). Some clones in this sample may be carry-over from other donors' samples. Sequencing was performed on CD8+ T cells from PBMCs. As DNA, the CDR3 is TGTGCCAGCAGCACGTTAGCGGGCCTCTACGAGCAGTACTTC. Residues: CASSTLAGLYEQYF.